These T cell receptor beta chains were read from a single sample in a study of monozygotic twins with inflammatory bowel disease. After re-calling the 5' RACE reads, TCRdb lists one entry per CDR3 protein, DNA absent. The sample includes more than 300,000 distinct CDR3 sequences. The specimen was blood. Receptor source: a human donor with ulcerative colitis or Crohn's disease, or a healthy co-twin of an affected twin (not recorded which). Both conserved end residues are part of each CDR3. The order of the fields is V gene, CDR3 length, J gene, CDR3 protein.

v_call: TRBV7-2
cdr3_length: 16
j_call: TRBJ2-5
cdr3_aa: CASSLGGAGGGETQYF

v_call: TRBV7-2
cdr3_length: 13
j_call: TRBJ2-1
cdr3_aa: CASRQGAYNEQFF

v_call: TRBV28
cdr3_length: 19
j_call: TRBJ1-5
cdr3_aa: CASSPLGGPSDRADQPQHF

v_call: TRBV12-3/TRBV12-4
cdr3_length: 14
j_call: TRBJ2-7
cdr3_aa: CASSPQGEGIKQYF

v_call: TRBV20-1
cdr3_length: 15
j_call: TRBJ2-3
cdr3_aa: CSARDRDRVTDTQYF

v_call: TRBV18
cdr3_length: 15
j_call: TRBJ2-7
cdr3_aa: CASSPQGSNYDEQYF

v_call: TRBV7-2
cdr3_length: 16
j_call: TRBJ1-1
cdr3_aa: CASSLTTGQRGTEAFF

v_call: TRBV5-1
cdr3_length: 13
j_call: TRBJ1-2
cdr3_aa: CASSLRDRDGYTF

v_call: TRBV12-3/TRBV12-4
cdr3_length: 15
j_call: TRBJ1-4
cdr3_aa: CASSKDRGTNEKLFF

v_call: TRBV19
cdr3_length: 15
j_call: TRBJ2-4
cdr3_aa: CASIPQADPRGIQYF

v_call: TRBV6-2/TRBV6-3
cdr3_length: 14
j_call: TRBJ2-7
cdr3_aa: CASSRTGNLYEQYF

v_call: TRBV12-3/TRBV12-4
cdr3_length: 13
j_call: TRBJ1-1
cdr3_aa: CASSFSLSPEAFF

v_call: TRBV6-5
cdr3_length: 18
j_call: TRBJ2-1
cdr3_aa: CASSSTTPERGGYNEQFF

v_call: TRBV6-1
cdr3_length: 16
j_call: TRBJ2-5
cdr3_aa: CASSEGTGNRGETQYF

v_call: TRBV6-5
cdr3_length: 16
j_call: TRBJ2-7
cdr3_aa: CASSYSVGQGPYEQYF

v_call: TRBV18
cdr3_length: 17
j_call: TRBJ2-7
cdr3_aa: CASSPTMVSTGRYEQYF

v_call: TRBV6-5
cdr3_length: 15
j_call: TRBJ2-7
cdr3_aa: CASSYSRDRGMEQYF

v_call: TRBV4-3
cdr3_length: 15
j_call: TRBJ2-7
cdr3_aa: CASSLDRGLTYEQYF

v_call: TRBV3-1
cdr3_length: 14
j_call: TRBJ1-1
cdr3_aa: CASSQDWVNTEAFF

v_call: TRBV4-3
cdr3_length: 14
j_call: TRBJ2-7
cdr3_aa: CASSQALDSYEQYF

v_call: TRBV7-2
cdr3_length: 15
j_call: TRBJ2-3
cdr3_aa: CASSFGTSGGGTQYF

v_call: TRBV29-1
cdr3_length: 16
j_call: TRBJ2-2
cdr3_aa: CSVGGDLPVNTGELFF

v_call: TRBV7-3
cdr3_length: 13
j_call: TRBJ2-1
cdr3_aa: CASSLILGDEQFF

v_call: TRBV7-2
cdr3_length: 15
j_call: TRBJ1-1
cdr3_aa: CASCTTGLANTEAFF

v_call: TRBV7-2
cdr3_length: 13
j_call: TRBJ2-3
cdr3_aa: CASSFGIGETQYF

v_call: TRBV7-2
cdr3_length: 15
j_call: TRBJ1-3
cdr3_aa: CASSLQTGSGNTIYF

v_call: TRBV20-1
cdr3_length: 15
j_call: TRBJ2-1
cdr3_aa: CSARVRIRATNEQFF

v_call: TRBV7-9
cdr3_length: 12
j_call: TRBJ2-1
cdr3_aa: CASSVSYNEQFF